The sequence of this T cell receptor (beta chain) was determined in a study of regulatory T cells in long-lasting Graves disease. Study at large: Freshly diagnosed Graves' patients had used antithyroid drugs for under 3 months.

The time point was: newly diagnosed GD, antithyroid drugs for less than 3 months. Preparation of the TCR library used RNA extracted from PBMCs. Graves' disease diagnosis relied on American Thyroid Association guidelines. Arm-PCR of CDR3 regions with iRepertoire HTBI primers generated TCR beta libraries. TCRdb ran MiXCR on the multiplex PCR reads and lists one entry per CDR3 protein. The sample carries 400,000 to 450,000 distinct CDR3 sequences, about a sixth recorded once. A few counts support this clonotype. Germline V gene lookup returns CDR1 MNHNS and CDR2 SASEGT. Trimming took 4 bases from V and 6 from J; bases not matched to a gene: 3. CDR3 length: 13 residues. These records were also assigned to another study, of T cells in Graves' hyperthyroidism and ophthalmopathy. From that paper: When ophthalmopathy did not progress within 18 months, Graves' hyperthyroidism was considered stable.

Source: peripheral blood mononuclear cells (PBMCs), taken at new diagnosis, from a patient treated with antithyroid drugs. The source of this sequence is a woman under 40 with Graves disease. V and J are TRBV6-1 and TRBJ2-7; 10 bases are a match to TRBD2. Here the CDR3 DNA reads TGTGCCAGCAGTGTGGGACTAGCGACCGAGCAGTACTTC. Residues: CASSVGLATEQYF.